The rows below give T cell receptor beta chains drawn from one sample of a study of cytomegalovirus exposure and HLA in healthy donors. Method: immunoSEQ multiplex PCR; TCRdb's copy keeps in-frame clones and lacks some. Altogether over 150,000 clones are present, about 69% being singletons, with the ten largest covering about 2.7%. Sequencing was performed on PBMCs. These receptors all stem from a male donor in good health and CMV-seronegative. The CDR3 runs from the conserved cysteine through the conserved F or W. The D gene is left open where the match is weak. A row's size may be missing; if present it is once, few, many or a size class.

V: TRBV28; D: TRBD1; J: TRBJ1-2; size: once; CDR3: CASSSIEGAGYGYTF; DNA: TGTGCCAGCAGTTCGATTGAGGGGGCAGGATATGGCTACACCTTC
V: TRBV6-5; D: -; J: TRBJ2-4; size: -; CDR3: CASSSGTLAENIQYF; DNA: TGTGCCAGCAGTTCTGGCACACTAGCCGAAAACATTCAGTACTTC
V: TRBV6-5; D: -; J: TRBJ2-7; size: -; CDR3: CASSYGPYEQYF; DNA: TGTGCCAGCAGTTACGGGCCCTACGAGCAGTACTTC
V: TRBV15; D: -; J: TRBJ1-3; size: -; CDR3: CATSRVTTATIYF; DNA: TGTGCCACCAGCAGAGTTACGACTGCCACCATATATTTT
V: TRBV28; D: -; J: TRBJ1-5; size: -; CDR3: CASRNWGGGLNQPQHF; DNA: TGTGCCAGCAGGAACTGGGGAGGGGGTCTCAATCAGCCCCAGCATTTT
V: TRBV27; D: -; J: TRBJ2-1; size: -; CDR3: CASSLETSPHYNEQFF; DNA: TGTGCCAGCAGTTTAGAAACTAGCCCCCACTACAATGAGCAGTTCTTC
V: TRBV30; D: TRBD1; J: TRBJ1-2; size: -; CDR3: CAWRDRPRDGYTF; DNA: TGTGCCTGGCGGGACAGACCTAGGGATGGCTACACCTTC
V: TRBV7-9; D: TRBD2; J: TRBJ2-4; size: few; CDR3: CASSSTLSGPDLNIQYF; DNA: TGTGCCAGCAGCTCGACCCTTAGCGGGCCTGACCTTAACATTCAGTACTTC
V: TRBV30; D: -; J: TRBJ1-6; size: -; CDR3: CALIDSSYNSPLHF; DNA: TGTGCCCTTATCGACAGCTCCTATAATTCACCCCTCCACTTT
V: TRBV9; D: TRBD2; J: TRBJ2-5; size: -; CDR3: CASSVDTGAGGRETQYF; DNA: TGTGCCAGCAGCGTTGACACGGGAGCGGGAGGGCGAGAGACCCAGTACTTC
V: TRBV28; D: -; J: TRBJ1-2; size: -; CDR3: CASSLKPGRNYGYTF; DNA: TGTGCCAGCAGTTTGAAGCCAGGGCGTAACTATGGCTACACCTTC
V: TRBV6-6; D: -; J: TRBJ1-1; size: -; CDR3: CASSYSGGIEAFF; DNA: TGTGCCAGCAGTTACTCGGGAGGGATTGAAGCTTTCTTT
V: TRBV6-5; D: -; J: TRBJ2-1; size: -; CDR3: CASSYRLANYNEQFF; DNA: TGTGCCAGCAGTTATCGCTTAGCCAACTACAATGAGCAGTTCTTC
V: TRBV13; D: -; J: TRBJ2-3; size: few; CDR3: CASSLKVDSLVRDTQYF; DNA: TGTGCCAGCAGCTTGAAAGTAGACAGTTTAGTTAGGGATACGCAGTATTTT
V: TRBV19; D: -; J: TRBJ1-1; size: -; CDR3: CASSITSGMNTEAFF; DNA: TGTGCCAGTAGTATAACATCAGGAATGAACACTGAAGCTTTCTTT
V: TRBV19; D: -; J: TRBJ2-3; size: -; CDR3: CATAKMGTDTQYF; DNA: TGTGCCACTGCGAAGATGGGCACAGATACGCAGTATTTT
V: TRBV30; D: TRBD1; J: TRBJ1-2; size: once; CDR3: CAWTSPDRGRDGYTF; DNA: TGTGCCTGGACTTCCCCGGACAGGGGTCGGGATGGCTACACCTTC
V: TRBV11-2; D: TRBD2; J: TRBJ2-1; size: few; CDR3: CASSLLAGAYNEQFF; DNA: TGTGCCAGCAGCTTATTAGCGGGGGCCTACAATGAGCAGTTCTTC
V: TRBV28; D: -; J: TRBJ1-2; size: -; CDR3: CASSFGGGYTF; DNA: TGTGCCAGCAGTTTTGGGGGCGGCTACACCTTC
V: TRBV5-1; D: TRBD1; J: TRBJ1-1; size: -; CDR3: CASSLGGAMNTEAFF; DNA: TGCGCCAGCAGCTTAGGGGGCGCAATGAACACTGAAGCTTTCTTT
V: TRBV7-7; D: -; J: TRBJ2-7; size: -; CDR3: CASSLGRSSEQYF; DNA: TGTGCCAGCAGCTTAGGTAGGAGTTCCGAGCAGTACTTC
V: TRBV5-1; D: -; J: TRBJ2-7; size: -; CDR3: CASSSPGNEQYF; DNA: TGCGCCAGCAGCTCGCCGGGGAACGAGCAGTACTTC